The clone carrying this TCR beta chain was recorded once. Its target is not known. The V gene lost 3 bases and the J gene lost 7 bases, with 7 bases spanning the gap. The CDR3 extends over 11 amino acids. This entry comes from a study of CD8 T cells in Susac syndrome. Whole-study results and caveats: Maximal CD8+ clonal expansion in Susac was observed within TEMRA cells and among active patients.

RNA in amounts of roughly 0.5 to 1 ug was reverse transcribed with random hexamers. One entry per CDR3 protein, called by TCRdb with MiXCR from the immunoSEQ multiplex PCR reads. The sample holds about 140,000 distinct CDR3 sequences, more than 85% seen once. Sequencing of TCR beta was performed on blood CD8+ T cells and on blood CD4+ T cells. Sample: CD8+ T cells from PBMCs. The chain recombines TRBV12-3 or TRBV12-4 with TRBJ2-7, with D unclear. The sequence was collected from a human donor with Susac syndrome. CDR3: CASSFAREQYF. CDR3 DNA sequence: TGTGCCAGCAGTTTTGCCAGGGAGCAGTACTTC.